The 18 T cell receptor beta chains given below trace back to one sample, sequenced in a study of cytomegalovirus exposure and HLA in healthy donors. 60 Vbeta and 13 Jbeta primers were used in PCR. Assay used: immunoSEQ multiplex PCR; TCRdb lists only in-frame clones, some missing. In the table there are more than 90,000 clones, about 72% of which are singletons. Source material: PBMCs. The source of these receptors is a man aged 50-59 years in good health and CMV-seropositive.

This chain uses TRBV6-1 with TRBJ1-6; D not resolved. The length of the CDR3 is 14 residues. V lost 3 bases and J 5 bases, leaving 8 bases between the germline ends. Germline-derived CDR1 and CDR2 are MNHNS and SASEGT. CDR3 sequence (DNA): TGTGCCAGCAGTGACAGGTGGAATAATTCACCCCTCCACTTT. This codes for CASSDRWNNSPLHF.

This sequence joins TRBV18 and TRBJ1-1, with 7 positions matching TRBD1. The CDR3 is 15 amino acids. CDR1 KGHSH and CDR2 LQKENI come from the germline V gene. V trimming: 6 bases; J trimming: 1 base; junction bases outside the gene matches: 8. The CDR3 DNA sequence: TGTGCCAGCTCCTACTCGGGACAGAAGAACACTGAAGCTTTCTTT. Its translation is CASSYSGQKNTEAFF.

This clone was observed a handful of times. The V gene is TRBV19, the J gene TRBJ1-5, with 11 bases matching TRBD1. Losses at the gene ends were 5 bases for V and 0 bases for J; bases not matched to a gene: 3. The CDR3 is 16 residues long. Per germline, CDR1 LNHDA and CDR2 SQIVND (reference sequence). The CDR3 here is CASSPGTGGSNQPQHF. The DNA of the CDR3 is TGTGCCAGTAGTCCCGGGACAGGGGGTAGCAATCAGCCCCAGCATTTT. Full variable domain (outside the CDR3, taken from reference TRBV19 and TRBJ1-5): DGGITQSPKYLFRKEGQNVTLSCEQNLNHDAMYWYRQDPGQGLRLIYYSQIVNDFQKGDIAEGYSVSREKKESFPLTVTSAQKNPTAFYLCASSPGTGGSNQPQHFGDGTRLSIL.

The chain is built from TRBV7-2 and TRBJ2-7; possibly TRBD1 for D (6 bases). The length of the CDR3 is 14 residues. V gave up 7 bases and J gave up 0 bases, with 13 bases separating them. Germline V lookup: CDR1 SGHTA, CDR2 FQGNSA. CDR3 region: CASIGQGPSYEQYF. For the CDR3, the DNA is TGTGCCAGCATCGGGCAGGGGCCCTCCTACGAGCAGTACTTC.

V usage is TRBV2 and J usage is TRBJ2-2; TRBD1 is a possible D gene (5 bases). The CDR3 consists of 16 residues. The germline V gene encodes CDR1 SNHLY and CDR2 FYNNEI. V shed 0 bases and J shed 1 base, with 9 bases lying between them. CDR3 sequence reads: CASSEAGQGNTGELFF. The DNA of the CDR3 is TGTGCCAGCAGTGAAGCGGGGCAGGGGAACACCGGGGAGCTGTTTTTT. Together with reference TRBV2 and TRBJ2-2, the CDR3 gives the full variable domain: EPEVTQTPSHQVTQMGQEVILRCVPISNHLYFYWYRQILGQKVEFLVSFYNNEISEKSEIFDDQFSVERPDGSNFTLKIRSTKLEDSAMYFCASSEAGQGNTGELFFGEGSRLTVL.

This clone occurred once. V and J are TRBV2 and TRBJ1-2, with TRBD1 as a possible D gene (6 bases). Trimming removed 5 bases from V and 2 bases from J, with 12 bases in between. Germline V gene lookup returns CDR1 SNHLY and CDR2 FYNNEI. This CDR3 spans 14 amino acids. The chain's CDR3 is CASSLQGANYGYTF. The CDR3 DNA reads TGTGCCAGCAGTTTACAGGGAGCCAACTATGGCTACACCTTC.

This clone was recorded only once. This chain uses TRBV10-3 with TRBJ2-1; tentatively, D is TRBD1 (6 bases). Trimming shortened V by 3 bases and J by 6 bases, and 6 bases separated the two germline ends. The germline CDR1 and CDR2 sequences are ENHRY and SYGVKD. This CDR3 has 12 residues. The CDR3 DNA sequence: TGTGCCATCAGTGAACAGGGCAATGAGCAGTTCTTC. It is translated as CAISEQGNEQFF.

The gene calls are TRBV7-2 and TRBJ2-1; 11 bases are a match to TRBD2. The germline V gene encodes CDR1 SGHTA and CDR2 FQGNSA. This CDR3 is built from 16 residues. Unmatched junction bases numbered 4, after V lost 2 bases and J lost 4 bases. CDR3 bases: TGTGCCAGCAGCTTACGAGGGACTAGCGGTTACAATGAGCAGTTCTTC. Its translation is CASSLRGTSGYNEQFF.

This clone was seen more than once but under ten times. The chain carries TRBV10-3 and TRBJ1-4; the D gene is possibly TRBD1 (5 bases). V gave up 5 bases and J gave up 2 bases, with 12 bases separating them. Germline V lookup: CDR1 ENHRY, CDR2 SYGVKD. This CDR3 has 15 amino acids. CDR3 sequence reads: CAISTRQYTNEKLFF. The CDR3 DNA follows: TGTGCCATCAGTACCCGACAGTATACTAATGAAAAACTGTTTTTT.

The chain couples TRBV5-1 to TRBJ2-1; 9 bases align to TRBD1. This CDR3 is built from 15 residues. V was pared by 3 bases and J by 3 bases, with 4 bases of the junction left unmatched. Looked up from germline, CDR1 is SGHRS and CDR2 is YFSETQ. CDR3 amino acids: CASSWRTGVYNEQFF. CDR3 nucleotides: TGCGCCAGCAGCTGGCGGACAGGGGTCTACAATGAGCAGTTCTTC.

The rearrangement links TRBV28 to TRBJ1-3; TRBD1 is a possible D gene (5 bases). V shed 2 bases and J shed 0 bases, with 11 bases lying between them. The CDR3 is 16 amino acids. Germline CDR1 MDHEN, CDR2 SYDVKM. CDR3 sequence: CASSLGFQGSGNTIYF. Written as DNA, the CDR3 is TGTGCCAGCAGTTTAGGTTTTCAGGGCTCTGGAAACACCATATATTTT.

V gene TRBV18 combines with J gene TRBJ2-7, with 10 bases that match TRBD2. The J segment lost 0 bases and the V segment lost 1 base, leaving 3 bases of the junction unmatched. Germline V gives CDR1 KGHSH, CDR2 LQKENI. The CDR3 has 16 residues. The CDR3 protein is CASSPQSGRASYEQYF. CDR3 nucleotide sequence: TGTGCCAGCTCACCACAAAGCGGGAGGGCCTCCTACGAGCAGTACTTC.

This CDR3 reads CASSPGGGGRVTDTQYF. The CDR3 DNA reads as TGCGCCAGCAGCCCGGGGGGGGGCGGGAGGGTCACAGATACGCAGTATTTT. The V call is TRBV4-1, the J call TRBJ2-3; 9 nucleotides match TRBD2. Losses at the gene ends were 4 bases for V and 2 bases for J; bases not matched to a gene: 10. The CDR3 length is 17 residues. Looked up from germline, CDR1 is MGHRA and CDR2 is YSYEKL.

This clone was found once. The V gene is TRBV7-2, the J gene TRBJ2-5; the D gene is possibly TRBD2 (6 bases). The germline V and J ends were trimmed by 0 bases and 5 bases, with 16 bases remaining between them. The CDR3 totals 16 residues. Germline CDR1 reads SGHTA; CDR2 reads FQGNSA. The CDR3, as DNA: TGTGCCAGCAGCTTAGCTGGGACGGGAGCCCGGGAGACCCAGTACTTC. It codes for CASSLAGTGARETQYF.

This chain connects TRBV5-4 to TRBJ2-1; 16 nucleotides line up with TRBD2. The CDR3 covers 18 residues. Trimming at V came to 3 bases and at J to 9 bases, leaving 12 bases not matched to a gene. Germline V gives CDR1 SGHNT, CDR2 YYREEE (reference sequence). The DNA of the CDR3 is TGTGCCAGCAGCTCCCCGGGACTAGCGGGAGGGCCCCTCCGTGAGCAGTTCTTC. Translation: CASSSPGLAGGPLREQFF. The variable domain in full, completed from reference TRBV5-4 and TRBJ2-1, reads ETGVTQSPTHLIKTRGQQVTLRCSSQSGHNTVSWYQQALGQGPQFIFQYYREEENGRGNFPPRFSGLQFPNYSSELNVNALELDDSALYLCASSSPGLAGGPLREQFFGPGTRLTVL.

Of note for this clone: The junction differs from germline at one of its ends, possibly a read error. This chain connects TRBV28 to TRBJ2-7, with 9 bases matching TRBD1. The CDR3 is 13 amino acids. Germline-derived CDR1 and CDR2 are MDHEN and SYDVKM. CDR3 residues: CASSSPPGQGTLF. The CDR3 DNA is TGTGCCAGCAGTTCCCCCCCCGGACAGGGGACCCTTTTC.

The V call is TRBV7-8, the J call TRBJ2-7; the D is unclear. The CDR3 spans 12 residues. Trimming stripped 3 bases from V and 3 bases from J, with 6 bases between. Per germline, CDR1 SGHVS and CDR2 FQNEAQ. The CDR3 sequence is CASSFSVYEQYF. DNA for the CDR3: TGTGCCAGCAGCTTTTCCGTCTACGAGCAGTACTTC.

The chain is built from TRBV2 and TRBJ2-1, with 14 positions matching TRBD2. The germline V gene encodes CDR1 SNHLY and CDR2 FYNNEI. The V and J ends lost 0 bases and 5 bases, in that order; junction bases with no gene match: 9. The CDR3 contains 19 residues. CDR3 amino acids: CASSEALPTSGGDHNEQFF. CDR3 DNA: TGTGCCAGCAGTGAAGCGCTTCCGACTAGCGGGGGGGACCACAATGAGCAGTTCTTC.